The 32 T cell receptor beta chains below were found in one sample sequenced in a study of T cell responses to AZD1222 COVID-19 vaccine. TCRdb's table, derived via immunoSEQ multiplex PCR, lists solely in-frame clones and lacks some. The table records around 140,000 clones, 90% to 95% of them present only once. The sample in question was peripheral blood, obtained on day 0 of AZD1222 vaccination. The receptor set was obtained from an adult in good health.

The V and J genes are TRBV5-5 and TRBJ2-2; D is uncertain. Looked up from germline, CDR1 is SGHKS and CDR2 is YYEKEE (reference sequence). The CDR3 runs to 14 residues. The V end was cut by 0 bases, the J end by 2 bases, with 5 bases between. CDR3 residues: CASSLVRNTGELFF. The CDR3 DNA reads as TGTGCCAGCAGCTTGGTGAGAAACACCGGGGAGCTGTTTTTT.

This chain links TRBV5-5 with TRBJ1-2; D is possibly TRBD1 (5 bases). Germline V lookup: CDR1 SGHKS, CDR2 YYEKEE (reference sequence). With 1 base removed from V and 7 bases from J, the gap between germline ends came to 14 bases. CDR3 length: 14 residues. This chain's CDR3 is CASSLYGKTGGYTF. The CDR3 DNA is TGTGCCAGCAGCTTGTATGGGAAAACAGGTGGCTACACCTTC.

CDR3: CASSLVRTGGHTDTQYF. CDR3 DNA sequence: TGTGCCAGCAGTTTAGTAAGGACAGGGGGTCACACAGATACGCAGTATTTT. The V call is TRBV28, the J call TRBJ2-3; TRBD1 matches 10 bases. The CDR3 is made up of 17 amino acids. Germline V lookup: CDR1 MDHEN, CDR2 SYDVKM. V lost 2 bases, J lost 2 bases, and 7 bases stayed unmatched. The full variable domain, its missing parts supplied by reference TRBV28 and TRBJ2-3, is DVKVTQSSRYLVKRTGEKVFLECVQDMDHENMFWYRQDPGLGLRLIYFSYDVKMKEKGDIPEGYSVSREKKERFSLILESASTNQTSMYLCASSLVRTGGHTDTQYFGPGTRLTVL.

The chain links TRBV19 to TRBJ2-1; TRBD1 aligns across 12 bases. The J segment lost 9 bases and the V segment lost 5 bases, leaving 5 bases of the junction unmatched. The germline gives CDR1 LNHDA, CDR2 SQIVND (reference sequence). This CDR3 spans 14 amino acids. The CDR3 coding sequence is TGTGCCAGTAGTGCCGGGACAGGGGGCTTTGAGCAGTTCTTC. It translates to CASSAGTGGFEQFF.

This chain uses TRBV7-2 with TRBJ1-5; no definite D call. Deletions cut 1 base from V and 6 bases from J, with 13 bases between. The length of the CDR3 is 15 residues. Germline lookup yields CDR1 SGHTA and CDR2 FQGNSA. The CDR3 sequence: CASSLEGVGSQPQHF. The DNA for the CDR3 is TGTGCCAGCAGCTTAGAGGGTGTAGGAAGTCAGCCCCAGCATTTT.

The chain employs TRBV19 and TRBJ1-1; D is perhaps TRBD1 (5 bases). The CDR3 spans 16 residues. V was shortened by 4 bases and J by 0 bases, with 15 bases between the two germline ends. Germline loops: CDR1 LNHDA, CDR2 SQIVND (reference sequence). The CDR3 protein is CASSTPPRGMNTEAFF. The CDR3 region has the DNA TGTGCCAGTAGTACCCCCCCCCGGGGGATGAACACTGAAGCTTTCTTT.

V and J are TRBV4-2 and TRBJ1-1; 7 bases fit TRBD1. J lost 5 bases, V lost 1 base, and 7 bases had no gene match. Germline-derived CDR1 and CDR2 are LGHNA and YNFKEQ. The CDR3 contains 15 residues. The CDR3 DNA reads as TGTGCCAGCAGCCAAGGGCAGGGGGGATGGACTGAAGCTTTCTTT. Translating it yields CASSQGQGGWTEAFF.

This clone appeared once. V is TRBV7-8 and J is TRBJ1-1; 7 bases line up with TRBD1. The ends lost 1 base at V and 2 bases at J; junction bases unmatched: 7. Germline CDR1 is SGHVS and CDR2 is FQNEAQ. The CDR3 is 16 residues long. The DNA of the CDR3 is TGTGCCAGCAGCTTAGTCAGGGGGGGTTACAACACTGAAGCTTTCTTT. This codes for CASSLVRGGYNTEAFF.

In nucleotides, the CDR3 is TGTGCCACCAGCAGACGGTCGGTTTCCTACAATGAGCAGTTCTTC. Protein sequence: CATSRRSVSYNEQFF. V usage is TRBV15 and J usage is TRBJ2-1; D gene ambiguous. In germline, CDR1 is LNHNV, CDR2 YYDKDF (reference sequence). The germline V and J ends were trimmed by 2 bases and 1 base, with 9 bases remaining between them. This CDR3 has 15 residues.

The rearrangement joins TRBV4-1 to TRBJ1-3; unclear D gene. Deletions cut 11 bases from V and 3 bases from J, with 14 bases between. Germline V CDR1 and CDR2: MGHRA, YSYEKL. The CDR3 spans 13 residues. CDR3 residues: CAARRVGGNTIYF. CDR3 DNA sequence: TGCGCCGCCCGGAGAGTAGGTGGAAACACCATATATTTT.

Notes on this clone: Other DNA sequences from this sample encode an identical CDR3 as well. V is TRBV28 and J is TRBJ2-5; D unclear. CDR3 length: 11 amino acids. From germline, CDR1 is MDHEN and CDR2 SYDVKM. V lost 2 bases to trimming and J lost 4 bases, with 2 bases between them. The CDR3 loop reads CASSLRETQYF. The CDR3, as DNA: TGTGCCAGCAGTTTAAGAGAGACCCAGTACTTC.

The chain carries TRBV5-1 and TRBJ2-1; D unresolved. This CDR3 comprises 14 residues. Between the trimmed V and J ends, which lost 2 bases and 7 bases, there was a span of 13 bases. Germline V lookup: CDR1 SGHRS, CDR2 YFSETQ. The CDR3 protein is CASSFDLKRNEQFF. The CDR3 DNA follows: TGCGCCAGCAGCTTCGACCTAAAGAGGAATGAGCAGTTCTTC.

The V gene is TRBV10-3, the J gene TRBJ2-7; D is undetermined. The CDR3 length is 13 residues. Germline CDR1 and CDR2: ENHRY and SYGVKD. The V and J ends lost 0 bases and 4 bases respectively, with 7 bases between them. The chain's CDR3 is CAISESVFYEQYF. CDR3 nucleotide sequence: TGTGCCATCAGTGAGTCCGTTTTTTACGAGCAGTACTTC.

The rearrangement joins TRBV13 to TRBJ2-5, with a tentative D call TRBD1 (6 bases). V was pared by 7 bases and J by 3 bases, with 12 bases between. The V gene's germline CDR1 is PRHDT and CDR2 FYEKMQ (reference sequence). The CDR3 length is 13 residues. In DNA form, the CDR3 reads TGTGCCAGCACCGCAGGGGTGAAAGAGACCCAGTACTTC. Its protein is CASTAGVKETQYF.

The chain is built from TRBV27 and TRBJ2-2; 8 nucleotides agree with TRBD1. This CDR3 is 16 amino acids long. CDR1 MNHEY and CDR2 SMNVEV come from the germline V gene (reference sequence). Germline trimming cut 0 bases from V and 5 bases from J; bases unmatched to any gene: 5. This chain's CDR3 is CASSLSKTGGTGELFF. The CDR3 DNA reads TGTGCCAGCAGTTTATCGAAAACAGGGGGGACCGGGGAGCTGTTTTTT.

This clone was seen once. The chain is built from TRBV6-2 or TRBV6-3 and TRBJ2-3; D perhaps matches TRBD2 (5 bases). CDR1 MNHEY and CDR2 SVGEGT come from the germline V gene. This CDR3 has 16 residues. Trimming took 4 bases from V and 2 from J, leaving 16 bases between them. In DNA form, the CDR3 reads TGTGCCAGCAGTTTAGCCCCGGCGGGCCTCACAGATACGCAGTATTTT. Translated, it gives CASSLAPAGLTDTQYF.

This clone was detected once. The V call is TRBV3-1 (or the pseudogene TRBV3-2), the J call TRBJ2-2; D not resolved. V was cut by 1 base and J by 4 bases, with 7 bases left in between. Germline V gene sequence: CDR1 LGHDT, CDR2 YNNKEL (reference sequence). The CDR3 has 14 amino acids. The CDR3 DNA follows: TGTGCCAGCAGCCAAGGGGCCATCACCGGGGAGCTGTTTTTT. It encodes CASSQGAITGELFF.

The CDR3 spells CAIPGQGGAFGNTEAFF. In DNA, the CDR3 is TGTGCCATTCCGGGACAGGGTGGAGCCTTCGGGAACACTGAAGCTTTCTTT. This rearrangement joins TRBV2 to TRBJ1-1; 9 bases agree with TRBD1. With V trimmed by 10 bases and J by 1 base, 16 bases remained unmatched. The CDR3 spans 17 residues. Germline V gene sequence: CDR1 SNHLY, CDR2 FYNNEI.

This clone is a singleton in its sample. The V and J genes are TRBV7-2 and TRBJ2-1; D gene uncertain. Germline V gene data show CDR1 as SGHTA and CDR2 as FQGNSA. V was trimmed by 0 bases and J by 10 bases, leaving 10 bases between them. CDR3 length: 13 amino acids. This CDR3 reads CASSLAGRREQFF. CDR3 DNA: TGTGCCAGCAGCTTAGCGGGTAGACGGGAGCAGTTCTTC.

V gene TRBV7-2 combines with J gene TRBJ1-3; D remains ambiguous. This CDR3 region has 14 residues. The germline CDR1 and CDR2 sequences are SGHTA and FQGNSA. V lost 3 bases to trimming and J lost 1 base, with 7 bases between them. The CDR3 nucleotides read TGTGCCAGCAGCTTTATTGGATCTGGAAACACCATATATTTT. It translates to CASSFIGSGNTIYF.

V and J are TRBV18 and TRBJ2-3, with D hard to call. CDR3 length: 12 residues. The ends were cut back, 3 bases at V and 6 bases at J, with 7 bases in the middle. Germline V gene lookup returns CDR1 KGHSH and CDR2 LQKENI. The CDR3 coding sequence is TGTGCCAGCTCACCGCCCCTCGATACGCAGTATTTT. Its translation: CASSPPLDTQYF.

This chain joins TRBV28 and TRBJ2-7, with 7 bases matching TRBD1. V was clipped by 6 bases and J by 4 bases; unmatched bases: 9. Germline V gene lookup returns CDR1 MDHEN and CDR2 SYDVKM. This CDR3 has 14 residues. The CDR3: CASSLTGKEYEQYF. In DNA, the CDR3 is TGTGCCAGCAGCCTGACAGGGAAAGAGTACGAGCAGTACTTC. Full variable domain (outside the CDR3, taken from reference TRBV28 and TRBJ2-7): DVKVTQSSRYLVKRTGEKVFLECVQDMDHENMFWYRQDPGLGLRLIYFSYDVKMKEKGDIPEGYSVSREKKERFSLILESASTNQTSMYLCASSLTGKEYEQYFGPGTRLTVT.

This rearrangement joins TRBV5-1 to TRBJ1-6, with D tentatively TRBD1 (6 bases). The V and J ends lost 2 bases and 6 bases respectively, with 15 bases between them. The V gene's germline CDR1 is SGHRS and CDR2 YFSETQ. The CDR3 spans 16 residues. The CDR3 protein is CASSLLPGAANSPLHF. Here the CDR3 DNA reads TGCGCCAGCAGCTTACTTCCAGGGGCGGCTAATTCACCCCTCCACTTT.

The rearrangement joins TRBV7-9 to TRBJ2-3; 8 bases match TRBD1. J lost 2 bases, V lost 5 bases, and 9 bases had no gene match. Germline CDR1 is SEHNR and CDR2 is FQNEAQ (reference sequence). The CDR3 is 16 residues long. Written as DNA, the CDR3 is TGTGCCAGCAGCGTAACAGGACAGGGAACCACAGATACGCAGTATTTT. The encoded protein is CASSVTGQGTTDTQYF.

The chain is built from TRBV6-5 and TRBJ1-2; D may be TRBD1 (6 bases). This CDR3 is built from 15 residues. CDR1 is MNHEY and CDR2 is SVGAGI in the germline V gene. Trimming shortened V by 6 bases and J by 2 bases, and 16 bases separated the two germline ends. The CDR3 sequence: CASSAFWGANYGYTF. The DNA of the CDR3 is TGTGCCAGCAGCGCGTTTTGGGGGGCGAACTATGGCTACACCTTC.

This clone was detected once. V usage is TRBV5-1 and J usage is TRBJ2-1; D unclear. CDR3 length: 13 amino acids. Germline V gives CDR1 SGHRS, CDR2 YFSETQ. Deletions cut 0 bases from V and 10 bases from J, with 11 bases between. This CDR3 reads CASSLGPPREQFF. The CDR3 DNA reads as TGCGCCAGCAGCTTGGGACCGCCCCGGGAGCAGTTCTTC. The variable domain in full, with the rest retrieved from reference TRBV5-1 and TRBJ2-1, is KAGVTQTPRYLIKTRGQQVTLSCSPISGHRSVSWYQQTPGQGLQFLFEYFSETQRNKGNFPGRFSGRQFSNSRSEMNVSTLELGDSALYLCASSLGPPREQFFGPGTRLTVL.

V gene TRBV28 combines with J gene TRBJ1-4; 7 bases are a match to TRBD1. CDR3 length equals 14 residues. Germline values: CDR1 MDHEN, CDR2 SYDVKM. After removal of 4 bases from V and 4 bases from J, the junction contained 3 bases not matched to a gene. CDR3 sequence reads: CASSSGQFNEKLFF. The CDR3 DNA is TGTGCCAGCAGTTCGGGACAGTTTAATGAAAAACTGTTTTTT.

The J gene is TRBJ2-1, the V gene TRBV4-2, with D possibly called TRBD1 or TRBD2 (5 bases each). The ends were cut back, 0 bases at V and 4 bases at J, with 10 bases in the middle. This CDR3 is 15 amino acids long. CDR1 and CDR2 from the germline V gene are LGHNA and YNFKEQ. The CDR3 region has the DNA TGTGCCAGCAGCCAAGAGAGGGGCCCTTACAATGAGCAGTTCTTC. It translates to CASSQERGPYNEQFF.

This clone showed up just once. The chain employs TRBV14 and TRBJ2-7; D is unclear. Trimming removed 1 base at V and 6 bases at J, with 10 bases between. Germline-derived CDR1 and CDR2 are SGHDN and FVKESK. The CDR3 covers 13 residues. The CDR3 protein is CASSQGLRIEQYF. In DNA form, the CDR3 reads TGTGCCAGCAGCCAAGGGCTGCGGATCGAGCAGTACTTC.

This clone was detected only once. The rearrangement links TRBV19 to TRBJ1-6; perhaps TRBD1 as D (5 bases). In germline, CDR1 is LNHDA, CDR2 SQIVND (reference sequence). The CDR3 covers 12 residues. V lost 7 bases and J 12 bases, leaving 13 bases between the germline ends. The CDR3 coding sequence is TGTGCCAGTAATCTACGGGGGAGACCCCTCCACTTT. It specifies CASNLRGRPLHF.

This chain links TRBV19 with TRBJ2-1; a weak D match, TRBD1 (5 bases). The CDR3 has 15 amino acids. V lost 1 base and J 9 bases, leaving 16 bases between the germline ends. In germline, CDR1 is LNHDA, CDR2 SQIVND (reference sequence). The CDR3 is CASSIAVGPTVEQFF. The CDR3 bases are TGTGCCAGTAGTATAGCGGTGGGGCCCACAGTTGAGCAGTTCTTC.

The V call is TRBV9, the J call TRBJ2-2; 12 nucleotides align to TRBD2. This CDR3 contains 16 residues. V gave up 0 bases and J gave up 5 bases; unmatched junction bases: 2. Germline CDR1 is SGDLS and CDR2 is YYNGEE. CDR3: CASSVALAGGTGELFF. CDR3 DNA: TGTGCCAGCAGCGTAGCGCTAGCGGGGGGGACCGGGGAGCTGTTTTTT.